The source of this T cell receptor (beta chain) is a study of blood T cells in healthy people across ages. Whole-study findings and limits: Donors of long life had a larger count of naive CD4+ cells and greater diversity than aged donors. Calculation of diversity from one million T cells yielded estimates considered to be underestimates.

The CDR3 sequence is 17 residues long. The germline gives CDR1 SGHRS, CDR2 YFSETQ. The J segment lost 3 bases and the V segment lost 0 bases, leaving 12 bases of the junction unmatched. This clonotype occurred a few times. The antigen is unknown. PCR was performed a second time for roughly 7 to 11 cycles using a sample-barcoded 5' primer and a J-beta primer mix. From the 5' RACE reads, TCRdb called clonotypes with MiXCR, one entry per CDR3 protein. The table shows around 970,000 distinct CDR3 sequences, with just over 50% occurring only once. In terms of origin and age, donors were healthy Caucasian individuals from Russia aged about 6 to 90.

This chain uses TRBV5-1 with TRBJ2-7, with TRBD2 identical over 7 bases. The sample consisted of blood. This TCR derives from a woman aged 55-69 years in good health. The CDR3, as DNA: TGCGCCAGCAGCTTGGAGGCTAGCGGAAGCGCCTTCTACGAGCAGTACTTC. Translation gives CASSLEASGSAFYEQYF.